This T cell receptor beta chain originates from a study of cytomegalovirus exposure and HLA in healthy donors. Study as a whole: Caucasian-associated ancestry cluster membership applied to around 76% of some 400 genotyped donors. Overall study findings and caveats: Through in vitro validation, three CMV-associated chains were shown to be specific for CMV antigens. Earlier analysis found most TCR beta V segments productive about 90% or about 30% of the time.

Losses at the gene ends were 0 bases for V and 2 bases for J; bases not matched to a gene: 6. CDR3 size: 17 residues. Germline V gene sequence: CDR1 ENHRY, CDR2 SYGVKD. Concerning this clone: Its antigen is still unknown.

13 Jbeta primers and 60 Vbeta primers were used for the PCR. Assay: immunoSEQ multiplex PCR; the TCRdb copy retains only in-frame clones and omits some. The sample has approximately 100,000 clones, 70% seen once; the top ten hold roughly a tenth. This rearrangement joins TRBV10-3 to TRBJ2-3; 9 nucleotides match TRBD2. The receptor comes from a middle-aged man in good health and CMV-seropositive. Sequenced material: PBMCs. In nucleotides, the CDR3 is TGTGCCATCAGTGAGTCGACGCCTAGCGGGGCCACAGATACGCAGTATTTT. Translated: CAISESTPSGATDTQYF.